This TCR beta chain was sequenced for a study of T cells in Graves' hyperthyroidism and ophthalmopathy (dated by TCRdb to between 2018 and 2021). The study in broad terms: Peripheral blood samples were taken at initial diagnosis, before any treatment was given. The study also compared thyroid tissue and blood T-cell repertoires from five or six Graves' hyperthyroidism patients. After sampling, hyperthyroidism patients received methimazole starting at 30 mg daily, and ophthalmopathy patients received high-dose intravenous methylprednisolone. An independent validation cohort of under 20 hyperthyroidism patients and about 15 patients who later progressed to ophthalmopathy tested prospective prediction of ophthalmopathy. To identify distinguishing TCR V-J signatures, a discovery cohort of 100 patients was used, comprising roughly 45 with Graves' ophthalmopathy and under 60 with stable Graves' hyperthyroidism. The roughly 99 discovery patients were divided at random into training and test sets in a 7:3 ratio. TCR Vbeta CDR3 sequencing of 130 to 150 peripheral blood samples (around 45 ophthalmopathy, 75 hyperthyroidism and about 17 progressor patients) is reported in the paper. Findings and caveats that apply to the study as a whole: A model built on a 13 V-J signature distinguished ophthalmopathy from stable hyperthyroidism, reaching around 87% sensitivity and under 84% specificity in cross-validation and 80%/75% in testing. In validation, progression to ophthalmopathy was predicted by the model with around 70% sensitivity and about 72% specificity, a median of around 5.9 months before onset. Most expanded thyroid clonotypes (frequency above 0.001) were also detected in blood, suggesting blood repertoires may reflect thyroid immune responses. Sample size was not statistically predetermined, and blinding of investigators to group allocation was not performed.

This clonotype was counted ten times or more. This clone's antigen is unknown. No much larger clone is present one base from it, and per-base qualities are unavailable. CDR1 and CDR2 were assigned from the germline V gene as SNHLY and FYNNEI. Its CDR3 holds 16 amino acids, cysteine through phenylalanine. The sequence is cut down to CDR3 DNA, 48 bases in frame from base 1. V is cut back by 4 bases and J by 2 bases, with 8 bases in the junction unmatched. Stable Graves' hyperthyroidism was defined as the absence of progression to ophthalmopathy over 18 months of follow-up. Hyperthyroidism patients were newly diagnosed, with disease duration under 2 months, and aged 18 to 65 years. Any patient with an uncontrolled infection, another autoimmune disease, pregnancy or lactation was excluded. Diagnoses relied on clinical symptoms, serum thyroxine and TRAb, thyroid ultrasound and orbital computed tomography. PBMCs were separated from around 9.1 ml of fresh peripheral blood using Ficoll-Paque density gradient centrifugation. Total RNA was extracted with Trizol reagent, and quality was checked on an Agilent 2100 Bioanalyzer.

Amplification of TCR beta CDR3 regions was carried out from RNA transcripts. For the first round of RT-PCR on the TCR CDR3, the HTBI primer set was used together with the Qiagen OneStep RT-PCR kit. Libraries were constructed in a second round of multiplex PCR, after which size selection and purification were carried out. The libraries were sequenced on an Illumina HiSeq2000 using paired-end 100 bp reads. In the paper's pipeline: SOAPnuke was used to process the raw data, removing reads that contained adapters or uncalled bases, had a mean Phred below 15, or lacked an exact match to the constant primer or identifier. High-quality paired reads were merged with COPE v1.2.5, and unique nucleotide sequences were defined as clonotypes. MiTCR v1.1 was used to align the clonotypes against IMGT TRBV, TRBD and TRBJ reference segments. Only V-J combinations with frequency above 0.0001, covering about 99% of repertoires, were analysed. The TCS score was defined as F50 (clonal expansion) divided by E x V (chaos), with BLOSUM62-based TCRdist calculated between CDR3 peptides within each V-J. Welch's t-statistics and random forest reduced roughly 500 V-J features to 10 to 15, which were used in a naive Bayes classifier (R e1071). TCRdb reworked the public reads: Q25 trimming with fastp, MiXCR clone assembly, productive beta chains retained. Records with the same CDR3 protein are collapsed into one entry carrying the most frequent genes and DNA. The V and J calls shown here were made by TCRdb, not taken from the authors' results. The sample table shows about 290,000 distinct CDR3 sequences, and about 15% are seen once. The ten largest clones take up approximately 33% of the sample.

The chain uses TRBV2 and TRBJ2-7; 10 bases in between match TRBD2. The TCR was taken from a man aged 30 to 39 with Graves' hyperthyroidism. Source material: blood. The CDR3 protein is CASSGILAGAPYEQYF. The bases read TGTGCCAGCAGTGGGATTCTAGCGGGAGCCCCCTACGAGCAGTACTTC.